In its sample, the clone carrying this TCR beta chain was seen once. Healthy people donating bone marrow made up the donors. This entry comes from a study of cytomegalovirus exposure and HLA in healthy donors. Trimming cost V 5 bases and J 2 bases, with 7 bases left between them. The germline V gene has CDR1 SGHTA and CDR2 FQGNSA. CDR3 length equals 13 residues. PCR primers comprised 60 Vbeta and 13 Jbeta primers. This table comes from immunoSEQ multiplex PCR, and its TCRdb copy is limited to in-frame clones, with some not included. The table includes 110,000 to 150,000 clones, roughly 78% detected once.

The origin of this receptor is a female donor in good health and CMV-seronegative. The chain joins TRBV7-2 to TRBJ1-5; D is unclear. Material: PBMCs. The CDR3 DNA follows: TGTGCCAGCAGCCCTAGACGCAATCAGCCCCAGCATTTT. Translated, it gives CASSPRRNQPQHF.